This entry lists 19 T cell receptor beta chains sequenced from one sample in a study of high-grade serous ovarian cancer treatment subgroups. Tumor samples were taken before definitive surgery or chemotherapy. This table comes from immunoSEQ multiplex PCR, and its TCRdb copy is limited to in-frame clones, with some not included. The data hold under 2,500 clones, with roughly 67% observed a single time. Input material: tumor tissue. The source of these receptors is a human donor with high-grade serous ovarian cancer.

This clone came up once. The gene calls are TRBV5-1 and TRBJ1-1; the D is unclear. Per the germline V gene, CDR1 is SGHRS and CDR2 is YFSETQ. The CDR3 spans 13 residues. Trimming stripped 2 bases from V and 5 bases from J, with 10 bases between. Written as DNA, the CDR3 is TGCGCCAGCAGCTTCGCCCGGGAAACTGAAGCTTTCTTT. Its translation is CASSFARETEAFF. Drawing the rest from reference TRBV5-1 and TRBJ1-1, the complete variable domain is KAGVTQTPRYLIKTRGQQVTLSCSPISGHRSVSWYQQTPGQGLQFLFEYFSETQRNKGNFPGRFSGRQFSNSRSEMNVSTLELGDSALYLCASSFARETEAFFGQGTRLTVV.

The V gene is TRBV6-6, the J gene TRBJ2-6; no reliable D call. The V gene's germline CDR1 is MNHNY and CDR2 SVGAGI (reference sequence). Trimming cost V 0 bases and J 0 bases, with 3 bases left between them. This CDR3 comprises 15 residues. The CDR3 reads CASSYSSSGANVLTF. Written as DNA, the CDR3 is TGTGCCAGCAGTTACTCAAGCTCTGGGGCCAACGTCCTGACTTTC.

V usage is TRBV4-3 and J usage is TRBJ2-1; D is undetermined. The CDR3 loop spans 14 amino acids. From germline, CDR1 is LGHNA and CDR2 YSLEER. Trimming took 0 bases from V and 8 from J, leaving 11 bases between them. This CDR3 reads CASSQEGVKDEQFF. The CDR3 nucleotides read TGCGCCAGCAGCCAAGAGGGCGTGAAGGATGAGCAGTTCTTC.

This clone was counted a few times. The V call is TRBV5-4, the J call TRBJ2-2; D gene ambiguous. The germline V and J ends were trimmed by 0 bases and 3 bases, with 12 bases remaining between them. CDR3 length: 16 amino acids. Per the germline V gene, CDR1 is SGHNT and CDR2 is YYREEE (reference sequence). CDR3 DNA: TGTGCCAGCAGCTTGGAGAATTCGGCTGACACCGGGGAGCTGTTTTTT. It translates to CASSLENSADTGELFF.

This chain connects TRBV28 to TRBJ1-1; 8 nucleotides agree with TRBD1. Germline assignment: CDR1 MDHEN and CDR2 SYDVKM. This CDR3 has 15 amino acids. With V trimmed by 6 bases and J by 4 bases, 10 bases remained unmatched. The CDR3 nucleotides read TGTGCCAGCAGCTTTGACAGGGGAGTAGTCACTGAAGCTTTCTTT. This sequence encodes CASSFDRGVVTEAFF.

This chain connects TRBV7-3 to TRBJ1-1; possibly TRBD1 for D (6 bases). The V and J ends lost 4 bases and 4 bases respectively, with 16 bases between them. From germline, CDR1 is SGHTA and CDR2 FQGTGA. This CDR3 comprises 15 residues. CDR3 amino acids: CASSCHRVRGTEAFF. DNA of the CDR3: TGTGCCAGCAGCTGCCACAGGGTACGAGGCACTGAAGCTTTCTTT.

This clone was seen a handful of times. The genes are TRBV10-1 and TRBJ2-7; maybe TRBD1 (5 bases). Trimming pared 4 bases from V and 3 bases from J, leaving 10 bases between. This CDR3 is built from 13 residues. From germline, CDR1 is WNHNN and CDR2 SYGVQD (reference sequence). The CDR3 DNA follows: TGCGCCAGCAGTGTCGGCAGGGACTACGAGCAGTACTTC. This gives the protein CASSVGRDYEQYF.

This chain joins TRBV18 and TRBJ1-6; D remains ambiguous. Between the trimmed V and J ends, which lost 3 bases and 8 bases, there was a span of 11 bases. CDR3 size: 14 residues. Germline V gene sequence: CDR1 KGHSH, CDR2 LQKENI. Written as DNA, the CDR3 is TGTGCCAGCTCACCGGGAGTGCTCGATTCACCCCTCCACTTT. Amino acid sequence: CASSPGVLDSPLHF.

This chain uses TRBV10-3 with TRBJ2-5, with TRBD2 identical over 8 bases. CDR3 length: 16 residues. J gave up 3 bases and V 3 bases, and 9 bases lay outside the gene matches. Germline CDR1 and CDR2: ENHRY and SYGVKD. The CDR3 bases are TGTGCCATCAGTGACCCTGGCGGGGGGACAAAAGAGACCCAGTACTTC. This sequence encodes CAISDPGGGTKETQYF.

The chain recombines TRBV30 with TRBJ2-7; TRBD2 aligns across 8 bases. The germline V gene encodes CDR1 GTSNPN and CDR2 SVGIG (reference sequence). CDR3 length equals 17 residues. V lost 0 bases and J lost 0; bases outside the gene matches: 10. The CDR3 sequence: CAWSVLGGGPSSYEQYF. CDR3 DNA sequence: TGTGCCTGGAGTGTACTGGGCGGGGGGCCTAGCTCCTACGAGCAGTACTTC.

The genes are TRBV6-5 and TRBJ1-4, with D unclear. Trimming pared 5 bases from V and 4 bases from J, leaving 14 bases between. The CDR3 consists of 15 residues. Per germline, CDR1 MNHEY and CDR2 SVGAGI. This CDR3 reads CASSARVPFNEKLFF. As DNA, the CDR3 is TGTGCCAGCAGTGCCCGGGTACCTTTTAATGAAAAACTGTTTTTT.

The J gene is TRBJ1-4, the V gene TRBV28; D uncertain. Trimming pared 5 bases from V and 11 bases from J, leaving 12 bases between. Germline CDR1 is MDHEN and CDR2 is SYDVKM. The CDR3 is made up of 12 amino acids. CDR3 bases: TGTGCCAGCAGTCCCCCTCGTGGGAAACTGTTTTTT. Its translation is CASSPPRGKLFF.

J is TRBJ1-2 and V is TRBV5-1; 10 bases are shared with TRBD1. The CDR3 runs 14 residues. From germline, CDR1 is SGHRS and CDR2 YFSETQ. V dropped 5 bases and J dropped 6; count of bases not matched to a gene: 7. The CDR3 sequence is CASSPGQGMDGYTF. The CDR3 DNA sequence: TGCGCCAGCAGTCCGGGACAGGGGATGGATGGCTACACCTTC.

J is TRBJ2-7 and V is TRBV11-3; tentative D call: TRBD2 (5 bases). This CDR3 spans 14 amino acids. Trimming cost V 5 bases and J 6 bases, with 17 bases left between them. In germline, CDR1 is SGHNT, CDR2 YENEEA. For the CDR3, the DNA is TGTGCCAGCAGCCCCAGACGAGGGTTGAGCGAGCAGTACTTC. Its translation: CASSPRRGLSEQYF.

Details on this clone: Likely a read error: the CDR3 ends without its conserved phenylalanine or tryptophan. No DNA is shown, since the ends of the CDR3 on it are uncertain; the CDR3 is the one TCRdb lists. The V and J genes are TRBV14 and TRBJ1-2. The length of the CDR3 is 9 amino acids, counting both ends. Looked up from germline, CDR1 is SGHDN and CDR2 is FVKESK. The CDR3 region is CASSQAGRV.

CDR3 in DNA: TGTGCCAGCAGTGAATCGGGGAGCTCCTACAATGAGCAGTTCTTC. Translated: CASSESGSSYNEQFF. The chain uses TRBV2 and TRBJ2-1, with D maybe TRBD2 (5 bases). In germline, CDR1 is SNHLY, CDR2 FYNNEI. V was pared by 2 bases and J by 0 bases, with 8 bases between. The CDR3 is 15 amino acids.

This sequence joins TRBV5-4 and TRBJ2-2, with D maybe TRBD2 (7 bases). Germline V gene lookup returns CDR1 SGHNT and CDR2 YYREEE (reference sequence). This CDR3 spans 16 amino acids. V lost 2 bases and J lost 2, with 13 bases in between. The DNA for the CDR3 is TGTGCCAGCAGCTTTTTTCGGGGGGCCAACACCGGGGAGCTGTTTTTT. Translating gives CASSFFRGANTGELFF.

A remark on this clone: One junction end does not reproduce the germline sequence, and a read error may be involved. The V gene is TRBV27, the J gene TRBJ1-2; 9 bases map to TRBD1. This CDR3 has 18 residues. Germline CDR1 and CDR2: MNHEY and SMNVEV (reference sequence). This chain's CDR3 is CASSSSRFRDRAHYGHTF. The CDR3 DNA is TGTGCCAGCAGTTCAAGTCGTTTCCGGGACAGGGCTCACTATGGCCACACCTTC.

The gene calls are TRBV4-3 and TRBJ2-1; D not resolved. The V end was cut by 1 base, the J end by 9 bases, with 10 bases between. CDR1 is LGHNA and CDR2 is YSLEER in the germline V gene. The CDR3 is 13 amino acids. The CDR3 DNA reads TGCGCCAGCAGCCAAGTCTACGAGGCTGAGCAGTTCTTC. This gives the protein CASSQVYEAEQFF.